The present TCR beta chain was sequenced within a study of radiotherapy plus CTLA-4 blockade in lung cancer (dated by TCRdb to between 2018 and 2020). Describing the broader study: Objective responses were observed in approximately 19% of enrolled patients, and disease control was achieved in 31%. Study-wide findings and limitations: The strongest predictors of response were reported to be early dynamic shifts in blood T cell clones along with a rise in serum interferon-beta following radiation. After treatment with radiotherapy and ipilimumab, TCR clones that originated in tumors expanded in peripheral blood.

Points on this clone: Its antigen is not yet known. It has no much larger one-base neighbor in the sample; base qualities were not kept.

Library preparation employed the immunoSEQ multiplex PCR assay. Sourced from immuneACCESS, this table was stored by TCRdb with only in-frame sequences that have V and J called. A share of the clones is absent; for the studies checked, an unresolved V gene accounts for under half, and the remainder has no known explanation. The sample profile shows 90,000 to 150,000 clones; about four fifths of them were found once. Clones ranked in the top ten supply over 4% of the sample. Via the germline V gene, CDR1 is SGHTA and CDR2 FQGNSA. The CDR3, cysteine through phenylalanine, is 13 amino acids long. Of the read, only the CDR3 DNA is kept; its 39 bases are in frame from base 1. The V and J ends are trimmed by 4 bases and 3 bases, leaving 4 bases between them. In this study, focal radiation therapy paired with CTLA-4 blockade (ipilimumab) was tested in patients who had chemo-refractory metastatic non-small-cell lung cancer.

The chain uses TRBV7-2 and TRBJ2-6, with the D segment identity uncertain. This specimen consisted of peripheral blood, obtained from a patient treated with radiotherapy plus ipilimumab. This clonotype originated in a human donor with non-small cell lung cancer who had a partial response to radiotherapy plus ipilimumab. The CDR3 here reads CASSYGGANVLTF. The DNA sequence is as follows: TGTGCCAGCAGCTACGGTGGGGCCAACGTCCTGACTTTC.